The entry below gives a single T cell receptor (beta chain) sequence along with its context. Its antigen is undetermined. These data are taken from a study of CXCR3-negative and CXCR3-positive naive CD8 T cells. Across the study: Sequencing yielded some 150 million TRB reads, roughly 1.5 +/- 0.3 million per library. Whole-study results and caveats: Naive cells with CXCR3 showed TRB CDR3s that were more hydrophobic than those in CXCR3-negative naive cells. Memory CD8+ cells had much lower diversity, and both naive subsets had comparably high diversity. Because surface CD5 did not distinguish the naive subsets, TCR strength was inferred from TRB CDR3 properties.

This CDR3 comprises 13 residues. In germline, CDR1 is SSHAT, CDR2 FNYEAQ (reference sequence). The TRB cDNA libraries were prepared by 5' RACE with UMI labels. TCRdb re-called the 5' RACE reads; every CDR3 protein appears as one record, without DNA. This sample carries more than 70,000 distinct CDR3 sequences, with 0.62% going to the ten biggest clones. Source material: naive CXCR3+ CD8+ T cells from blood. Subset specified: CD45RO-CCR7+CD27+CD95- naive CD8+ T cells expressing CXCR3 (TNR3+). This sequence joins TRBV7-7 and TRBJ2-1; TCRdb indicates TRBD2, and absent DNA this call remains unverified. The sequence was obtained from a human donor in good health. Some clones in this sample may be carry-over from other donors' samples. The CDR3 loop is CASSLILADEQFF.